This T cell receptor beta chain was obtained from a study of blood T cell repertoires in COVID-19. Germline CDR1 MGHRA, CDR2 YSYEKL. The CDR3 spans 14 residues. The V segment lost 1 base and the J segment 3 bases; nucleotides outside the gene matches: 2. Profiling relied on immunoSEQ multiplex PCR, and the TCRdb table lists in-frame clones only, not all of them. The table has about 160,000 clones, 60% to 80% seen once; the top ten hold around 2.8%. Sequenced input: peripheral blood. This receptor was identified in a man in his 70s with acute or convalescent COVID-19. The genes are TRBV4-1 and TRBJ1-2; TRBD1 matches at 7 bases. CDR3 nucleotides: TGCGCCAGCAGCCAAGTCAGGGGGGACTATGGCTACACCTTC. Its translation is CASSQVRGDYGYTF.